Each of the 13 T cell receptor beta chains below was sequenced from the same sample in a study of blood T cell repertoires in COVID-19. Clones were read by immunoSEQ multiplex PCR, and TCRdb kept only the in-frame ones, dropping some. The sample holds 200,000 to 250,000 clones, 90% seen once. The sequenced material came from PBMCs or T cells enriched from blood (not recorded which). Receptors were obtained from a man in his forties or fifties who had been exposed to COVID-19.

The chain has TRBV4-2 and TRBJ1-5; TRBD1 might be the D (6 bases). V gave up 0 bases and J gave up 3 bases, with 9 bases separating them. Germline assignment: CDR1 LGHNA and CDR2 YNFKEQ. The CDR3 consists of 15 residues. CDR3 residues: CASSQDQGNNQPQHF. In DNA form, the CDR3 reads TGTGCCAGCAGCCAAGATCAGGGGAACAATCAGCCCCAGCATTTT.

The V and J genes are TRBV5-6 and TRBJ1-2, with 7 bases that match TRBD1. Germline values: CDR1 SGHDT, CDR2 YYEEEE. The CDR3 length is 14 residues. V lost 2 bases and J lost 2; bases outside the gene matches: 3. CDR3 loop: CASSFQTGNYGYTF. As DNA, the CDR3 is TGTGCCAGCAGCTTCCAGACAGGGAACTATGGCTACACCTTC.

This chain connects TRBV19 to TRBJ1-5; a possible D gene is TRBD1 (6 bases). The length of the CDR3 is 13 residues. Germline values: CDR1 LNHDA, CDR2 SQIVND (reference sequence). V was clipped by 7 bases and J by 5 bases, with 12 bases between them. The CDR3 sequence: CASTTGNHQPQHF. CDR3 coding DNA: TGTGCCAGTACCACAGGGAACCATCAGCCCCAGCATTTT. Using reference TRBV19 and TRBJ1-5 for the parts outside the CDR3, the full variable domain is DGGITQSPKYLFRKEGQNVTLSCEQNLNHDAMYWYRQDPGQGLRLIYYSQIVNDFQKGDIAEGYSVSREKKESFPLTVTSAQKNPTAFYLCASTTGNHQPQHFGDGTRLSIL.

This chain joins TRBV5-4 and TRBJ1-5; a weak D match, TRBD1 (6 bases). Trimming pared 2 bases from V and 1 base from J, leaving 13 bases between. Germline V CDR1 and CDR2: SGHNT, YYREEE (reference sequence). This CDR3 has 16 residues. CDR3 sequence reads: CASSFWGRGSNQPQHF. CDR3 DNA sequence: TGTGCCAGCAGCTTTTGGGGCAGGGGCAGCAATCAGCCCCAGCATTTT.

This clone was seen a single time. The chain recombines TRBV12-3 or TRBV12-4 with TRBJ1-4; the D gene is possibly TRBD1 (6 bases). V was clipped by 9 bases and J by 4 bases, with 12 bases between them. The CDR3 spans 13 residues. Here the CDR3 DNA reads TGTGCCAGTAAACAGGGTTATAATGAAAAACTGTTTTTT. It translates to CASKQGYNEKLFF.

The chain combines TRBV5-1 with TRBJ2-7; D is uncertain. This CDR3 is 14 amino acids long. Germline assignment: CDR1 SGHRS and CDR2 YFSETQ. V was cut by 1 base and J by 5 bases, with 13 bases left in between. CDR3: CASSLLGTEDEQYF. CDR3 in DNA: TGCGCCAGCAGCTTGTTAGGAACCGAGGACGAGCAGTACTTC.

This sequence joins TRBV24-1 and TRBJ2-2; 8 nucleotides match TRBD1. V was pared by 9 bases and J by 5 bases, with 1 base of the junction left unmatched. The CDR3 totals 12 residues. CDR1 is KGHDR, CDR2 SFDVKD, per germline. CDR3 protein: CATRTGTGELFF. The CDR3 DNA sequence: TGTGCCACCCGGACAGGGACCGGGGAGCTGTTTTTT.

The chain employs TRBV15 and TRBJ1-2; 10 bases agree with TRBD1. CDR1 and CDR2 (germline): LNHNV, YYDKDF (reference sequence). This CDR3 has 16 residues. The junction had 12 bases not matched to a gene; V was cut back by 7 bases and J by 4 bases. The CDR3: CATTREWDRGLYGYTF. The DNA for the CDR3 is TGTGCCACCACACGTGAGTGGGACAGGGGTCTCTATGGCTACACCTTC.

The chain is built from TRBV27 and TRBJ1-2, with 8 bases that match TRBD1. V dropped 3 bases and J dropped 6; count of bases not matched to a gene: 15. Per the germline V gene, CDR1 is MNHEY and CDR2 is SMNVEV (reference sequence). The CDR3 consists of 17 residues. CDR3 protein: CASSFWGAQGAINGYTF. As DNA, the CDR3 is TGTGCCAGCAGTTTCTGGGGGGCCCAGGGGGCCATAAATGGCTACACCTTC.

This chain connects TRBV6-1 to TRBJ2-3; 9 nucleotides agree with TRBD1. The CDR3 consists of 17 residues. Trimming cost V 2 bases and J 3 bases; bases outside gene matches: 9. CDR1 and CDR2 (germline): MNHNS, SASEGT. This chain's CDR3 is CASSELKGTGRTDTQYF. The CDR3 bases are TGTGCCAGCAGTGAATTGAAGGGGACAGGGAGGACAGATACGCAGTATTTT.

This chain joins TRBV7-6 and TRBJ2-5; TRBD2 agrees at 9 bases. The CDR3 is made up of 15 amino acids. Per germline, CDR1 SGHVS and CDR2 FNYEAQ. V lost 1 base, J lost 5 bases, and 5 bases stayed unmatched. The CDR3 bases are TGTGCCAGCAGCTTAGTAGGGACTAGCTGGGAGACCCAGTACTTC. Protein product: CASSLVGTSWETQYF.

The chain carries TRBV13 and TRBJ2-2; TRBD1 is a possible D gene (6 bases). V was cut by 5 bases and J by 1 base, with 11 bases left in between. Germline loops: CDR1 PRHDT, CDR2 FYEKMQ (reference sequence). The CDR3 totals 15 residues. CDR3: CASSQQGRNTGELFF. The CDR3 DNA follows: TGTGCCAGCAGCCAACAGGGAAGGAACACCGGGGAGCTGTTTTTT.

The chain combines TRBV6-1 with TRBJ1-4; maybe TRBD1 (5 bases). The CDR3 sequence is 16 residues long. V shed 1 base and J shed 8 bases, with 17 bases lying between them. Germline-derived CDR1 and CDR2 are MNHNS and SASEGT. The CDR3: CASSEEVGGTAEKLFF. As DNA, the CDR3 is TGTGCCAGCAGTGAAGAAGTGGGGGGGACCGCCGAAAAACTGTTTTTT.